This TCR beta chain came from a study of T cell responses to AZD1222 COVID-19 vaccine. Study as a whole: Recipients boosted at about 4 weeks or about 12 weeks are pooled. General study results and limits: Repertoire collection took place solely once the T cell response had peaked. Most donors were white British, females outnumbered males, and clonal diversity was possibly underestimated. Two AZD1222 administrations were followed by greater Spike-specific TCR breadth and depth.

Points on this clone: Its specificity is not known.

Produced via immunoSEQ multiplex PCR; TCRdb's table is partial and in-frame only. The sample contains around 160,000 clones, about 92% of which appear only once. The CDR3 is made up of 14 amino acids. Trimming removed 3 bases from V and 3 bases from J, with 9 bases in between. Per the germline V gene, CDR1 is LNHDA and CDR2 is SQIVND (reference sequence). This chain joins TRBV19 and TRBJ1-5; no definite D call. The sequencing used peripheral blood, collected on day 0 of AZD1222 vaccination. The sequence was obtained from an adult in good health. CDR3 sequence reads: CASSIWGDNQPQHF. The CDR3 nucleotides are TGTGCCAGTAGTATCTGGGGAGACAATCAGCCCCAGCATTTT.